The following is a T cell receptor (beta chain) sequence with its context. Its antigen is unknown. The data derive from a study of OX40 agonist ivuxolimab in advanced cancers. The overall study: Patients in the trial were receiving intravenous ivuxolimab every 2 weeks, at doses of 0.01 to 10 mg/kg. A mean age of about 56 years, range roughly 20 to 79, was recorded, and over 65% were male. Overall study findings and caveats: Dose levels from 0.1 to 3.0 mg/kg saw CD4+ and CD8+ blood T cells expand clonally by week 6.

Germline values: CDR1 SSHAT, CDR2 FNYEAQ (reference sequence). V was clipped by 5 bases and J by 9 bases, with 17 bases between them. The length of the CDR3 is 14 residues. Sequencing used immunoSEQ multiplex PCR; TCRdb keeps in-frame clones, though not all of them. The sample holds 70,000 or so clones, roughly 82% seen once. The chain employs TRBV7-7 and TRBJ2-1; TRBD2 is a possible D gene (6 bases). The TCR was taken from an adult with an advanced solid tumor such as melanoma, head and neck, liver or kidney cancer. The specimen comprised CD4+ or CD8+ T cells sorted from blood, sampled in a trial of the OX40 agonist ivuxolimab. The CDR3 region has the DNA TGTGCCAGCAGCCCCACGGGGGTCCAGGGTGAGCAGTTCTTC. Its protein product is CASSPTGVQGEQFF. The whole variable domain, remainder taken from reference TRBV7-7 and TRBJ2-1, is GAGVSQSPRYKVTKRGQDVTLRCDPISSHATLYWYQQALGQGPEFLTYFNYEAQPDKSGLPSDRFSAERPEGSISTLTIQRTEQRDSAMYRCASSPTGVQGEQFFGPGTRLTVL.